This is a list of T cell receptor beta chains from one sample in a study of blood T cells in healthy people across ages. TCRdb reprocessed the 5' RACE reads with MiXCR, giving one entry per CDR3 protein. The sample comprises about 930,000 distinct CDR3 sequences, just under 30% of which are singletons, and 10% to 13% rests with the top ten. The same data also went into a second study, on T cells of mothers and their children.

The sample was blood. These receptor sequences come from a middle-aged woman in good health. Both conserved end residues are part of each CDR3. The D gene is left open where the match is weak. The size entry is marked missing in some rows and otherwise reads once, few, many or a size class.

>TRBV4-1|-|TRBD1|TRBJ2-1
CASSHTSGQTYNEQFF
TGCGCCAGCAGCCATACGTCGGGACAGACCTACAATGAGCAGTTCTTC
>TRBV7-9|-|-|TRBJ2-1
CASSLAGQFNEQFF
TGTGCCAGCAGCTTAGCCGGACAGTTCAATGAGCAGTTCTTC
>TRBV30|few|-|TRBJ1-5
CAWSVNGGDQPQHF
TGTGCCTGGAGTGTGAACGGGGGGGATCAGCCCCAGCATTTT
>TRBV28|-|TRBD2|TRBJ2-5
CASEGLTAARESQETQYF
TGTGCCAGCGAGGGACTAACAGCGGCAAGGGAAAGTCAAGAGACCCAGTACTTC
>TRBV18|-|-|TRBJ2-3
CASSPQSNADTQYF
TGTGCCAGCTCACCACAATCGAATGCAGATACGCAGTATTTT
>TRBV4-2|-|-|TRBJ1-2
CASSLFSGTKNYGYTF
TGTGCCAGCAGCCTCTTTTCCGGGACAAAAAACTATGGCTACACCTTC
>TRBV7-2|-|-|TRBJ1-6
CASREGLYSPLHF
TGTGCCAGCCGTGAAGGGTTATATTCACCCCTCCACTTT
>TRBV12-3/TRBV12-4|many|-|TRBJ2-6
CASTKLPGANVLTF
TGTGCCAGCACCAAGCTGCCTGGGGCCAACGTCCTGACTTTC
>TRBV2|few|-|TRBJ2-3
CAIGGTDTQYF
TGTGCCATCGGTGGGACAGATACGCAGTATTTT
>TRBV5-1|once|TRBD2|TRBJ2-5
CASSPGLAAQETQYF
TGCGCCAGCAGCCCGGGACTAGCGGCTCAAGAGACCCAGTACTTC
>TRBV20-1|many|TRBD1|TRBJ1-2
CSARDRMTDGYTF
TGCAGTGCTAGGGACAGGATGACAGATGGCTACACCTTC
>TRBV24-1|-|TRBD1|TRBJ2-7
CATSWGQGCNEQYF
TGTGCCACCAGCTGGGGACAGGGCTGCAACGAGCAGTACTTC
>TRBV7-2|many|TRBD2|TRBJ2-1
CASSLGTSGLYNEQFF
TGTGCCAGCAGCTTAGGGACTAGCGGGTTGTACAATGAGCAGTTCTTC
>TRBV20-1|few|-|TRBJ1-5
CSASDQADQPQHF
TGCAGTGCTAGTGATCAGGCCGATCAGCCCCAGCATTTT
>TRBV20-1|-|TRBD1|TRBJ1-2
CSARGGTGTMDYGHTF
TGCAGTGCTAGAGGGGGGACAGGGACAATGGACTATGGCCACACCTTC
>TRBV7-9|-|TRBD2|TRBJ2-1
CASSRTSESYNKQFF
TGTGCCAGCAGTCGTACTAGCGAGTCCTACAATAAGCAGTTCTTC
>TRBV2|once|-|TRBJ2-7
CASSEYSSGTNSYEQYF
TGTGCCAGCAGTGAATATTCATCCGGGACAAACTCCTACGAGCAGTACTTC
>TRBV5-1|-|-|TRBJ1-1
CASSFGPQDEAFF
TGCGCCAGCAGCTTCGGACCGCAGGATGAAGCTTTCTTT
>TRBV2|many|-|TRBJ1-5
CASSEDQGRVDQPQHF
TGTGCCAGCAGTGAAGATCAAGGGAGGGTGGATCAGCCCCAGCATTTT
>TRBV7-3|few|TRBD1|TRBJ1-1
CASSLGGTEGAFF
TGTGCCAGCAGCTTAGGCGGGACAGAAGGAGCTTTCTTT
>TRBV7-2|-|-|TRBJ2-1
CASSLGTPGNEQFF
TGTGCCAGCAGCCTGGGGACGCCTGGGAATGAGCAGTTCTTC
>TRBV4-1|-|TRBD2|TRBJ2-2
CASSLRTSGGTNTGELFF
TGCGCCAGCAGCCTACGGACTAGCGGGGGGACAAACACCGGGGAGCTGTTTTTT
>TRBV7-2|many|TRBD1|TRBJ2-7
CASSRISGTGSYEQYF
TGTGCCAGCAGCCGGATATCCGGGACAGGGTCCTACGAGCAGTACTTC
>TRBV28|many|-|TRBJ2-4
CASSQHGGAKNIQYF
TGTGCCAGCAGTCAACACGGAGGAGCCAAAAACATTCAGTACTTC